This T cell receptor (beta chain) was sequenced during a study of shared clonotypes between healthy human individuals (dated by TCRdb to about 2020). General notes on the study: The cohort comprised a couple of women and three men aged 18 to 49 years. The study deeply sequenced blood TCR repertoires of about five healthy adults to estimate repertoire size and the extent of clonotype sharing between individuals. Different laboratories and diverse techniques were used to prepare libraries and sequence TCR repertoires, to increase sequencing depth and limit assay-specific biases. Between about 0.8 and 9 billion PBMCs per donor were obtained by leukapheresis.

Donors were healthy HIV-negative adults with no recently reported acute infections or vaccinations. All donors were Caucasian adults living in Nashville, Tennessee, USA. For unsorted samples, about 85 million PBMCs were counted and genomic DNA was extracted with the QIAamp DNA Blood Mini kit. After blood collection by leukapheresis, PBMCs were isolated using Ficoll-Histopaque density gradient centrifugation and then cryopreserved in the vapor phase of liquid nitrogen. Cut back by 5 bases and 0 bases, the V and J ends lie 13 bases apart. Taken from cysteine to phenylalanine, the CDR3 has 16 residues. Kept here is only the CDR3 DNA, which spans 48 bases and is read in frame from base 1. CDR1 is given as SGHTA and CDR2 as FQGTGA, both from the germline V gene. Study-wide findings and limitations: Based on pairwise subsampling, the degree of clonotype sharing among donors was expected to be affected by sequencing depth. Sampling was restricted to blood, and TCR repertoires in tissue are likely to differ from TCR repertoires in blood. Because the study included a small number of donors, the genetic and exposure-history diversity represented was limited.

On this clone itself: Its antigen remains undetermined. There are no base qualities to consult, and no much larger clone falls within one base.

Using the deep immunoSEQ assay, TCR CDR3 regions were amplified from genomic DNA by multiplex PCR. For each cell subset, the extracted genomic DNA was distributed evenly across all wells of several immunoSEQ 96-well plates, and each plate served as one replicate. Each replicate PCR for unsorted PBMC received 300 to 350 ng genomic DNA, equal to approximately 30,000 T cell genomes. Ten immunoSEQ deep assay plates were used to sequence the unsorted PBMC genomic DNA. The purified libraries were quantified using a Qubit 3.0 fluorometer, sized with a Bioanalyzer 2100, and then quantified again using the KAPA Library Quantification kit. Each immunoSEQ 96-well plate was sequenced on its own single-read 150-cycle Illumina NextSeq 550 flow cell. On the authors' methods: Because the immunoSEQ output held only junctional sequences and lacked quality scores, the filtering could not match the filtering applied to full-length reads. Sequences were annotated with PyIR, a Python wrapper for IgBLAST v1.9, and V/J genes and CDR3 were assigned using IMGT germline references. Reads with weak V/J assignments (E-value above 1e-6), missing CDR3, stop codons, out-of-frame junctions, or ambiguous translated residues were removed. V3J clonotypes were defined by identical inferred V gene, J gene, and CDR3 amino acid sequence. To compute the percentage overlap between repertoires, the number of shared unique clonotypes was divided by the size of the smaller repertoire. Repertoire richness was assessed with RTK rarefaction, the Chao1 estimator, and Recon v2.1 estimates of unobserved clonotypes. TCRdb carries this immuneACCESS record with in-frame sequences only. Its versions omit some clonotypes, under half of them owing to an unresolved V gene in the studies checked, with the rest unexplained. The V and J calls and clone size are taken from that table; D and trimming were inferred from the DNA. The sample profile shows about 500,000 clones; 70% to 80% of them were found once. The ten top clones hold about 12% of the sample.

Sample: PBMCs. The sequence came from a woman between 35 and 50 years old in good health. Some clones in this sample may be carry-over from other donors' samples. This receptor chain uses TRBV7-3 and TRBJ2-2; the D segment might be TRBD1 or TRBD2, since each matches 6 bases. The sequenced DNA: TGTGCCAGCAGCCGTACCGGGGGCCCGAACACCGGGGAGCTGTTTTTT. It translates as CASSRTGGPNTGELFF.